Below, 21 T cell receptor beta chains from the same sample are listed, as sequenced in a study of T cell clonality in common variable immunodeficiency. Produced via immunoSEQ multiplex PCR; TCRdb's table is partial and in-frame only. Altogether about 37,000 clones were found in the sample, and no singletons occur. The source material was peripheral blood mononuclear cells. The receptors here all came from a person between 18 and 70 years old in good health.

This clone was recorded many times. The read falls 3 residues short of the CDR3 end, and the missing part is taken from the germline J gene. The gene calls are TRBV30 and TRBJ1-2; D not certain. Trimming took 2 bases from V and 4 from J, leaving 11 bases between them. Looked up from germline, CDR1 is GTSNPN and CDR2 is SVGIG (reference sequence). The CDR3 covers 13 residues. CDR3 amino acids: CAWSLERVYGYTF. The sequenced part of the CDR3 DNA is TGTGCCTGGAGTTTGGAAAGGGTCTATGGC.

This clone occurred many times. The read halts 3 residues ahead of the CDR3 end, with the missing end drawn from the germline J gene. This rearrangement joins TRBV18 to TRBJ2-7; 10 positions agree with TRBD2. The CDR3 runs to 15 residues. Germline lookup yields CDR1 KGHSH and CDR2 LQKENI. Trimming cost V 8 bases and J 5 bases; bases outside gene matches: 12. The covered CDR3 bases are TGTGCCAGCGACCGAAGCGCTAGCGGGAGCAACGAG. Translated, it gives CASDRSASGSNE. The entire CDR3 reads CASDRSASGSNEQYF.

Many counts were recorded for this clone. The read ends 3 residues before the CDR3 terminus; that terminus is restored from the germline J gene. The rearrangement links TRBV20-1 to TRBJ1-5, with 7 bases matching TRBD1. This CDR3 is 15 amino acids long. V trimming: 6 bases; J trimming: 1 base; junction bases outside the gene matches: 9. Germline V CDR1 and CDR2: DFQATT, SNEGSKA (reference sequence). The CDR3 DNA, read in part, is TGCAGTGCGGAACGACAGGGAAAGAGCAATCAGCCC. Its translation: CSAERQGKSNQP. The CDR3 as a whole reads CSAERQGKSNQPQHF.

The sample holds many counts of this clone. Read data end 3 residues before the CDR3 end; the end is taken from the germline J gene. The V and J genes are TRBV6-1 and TRBJ2-5; 14 positions match TRBD2. CDR1 and CDR2 (germline): MNHNS, SASEGT. V was clipped by 4 bases and J by 1 base; unmatched bases: 2. The CDR3 has 16 residues. The CDR3 region is CASSATSGRAQETQYF. The sequenced part of the CDR3 DNA is TGTGCCAGCAGTGCGACTAGCGGGAGGGCCCAAGAGACC.

This clone was detected many times. Coverage ceases 3 residues before the CDR3 finishes, and the germline J gene fills in the end. This chain joins TRBV18 and TRBJ1-4, with D perhaps matching TRBD1 (5 bases). The CDR3 runs to 19 residues. The V end lost 4 bases, the J end lost 0 bases, and 21 bases lay between the germline ends. Germline values: CDR1 KGHSH, CDR2 LQKENI. The chain's CDR3 is CASSRLQSRGAATNEKLFF. Partial CDR3 DNA: TGTGCCAGCTCACGCCTCCAGTCAAGGGGCGCAGCAACTAATGAAAAA.

About this clone itself: The read is 3 residues too short to cover the CDR3 end, so that end is filled in from the germline J gene. This sequence joins TRBV18 and TRBJ1-5, with 9 nucleotides matching TRBD1. The V gene's germline CDR1 is KGHSH and CDR2 LQKENI. Trimming at V came to 4 bases and at J to 0 bases, leaving 4 bases not matched to a gene. The CDR3 sequence is 16 residues long. The covered CDR3 bases are TGTGCCAGCTCACTATCGACAGGGGGTAGCAATCAGCCC. Translating it yields CASSLSTGGSNQP. The full-length CDR3 reads as CASSLSTGGSNQPQHF.

This clone was observed many times. Read sequence stops 3 residues before the CDR3 end, and the germline J gene provides the missing end. The rearrangement uses TRBV18 and TRBJ2-5, with 7 positions matching TRBD1. Germline V lookup: CDR1 KGHSH, CDR2 LQKENI. Trimming removed 4 bases from V and 2 bases from J; junction bases left unmatched: 13. The CDR3 totals 17 residues. The CDR3 sequence: CASSLSRQGRDQETQYF. The covered CDR3 bases are TGTGCCAGCTCACTTTCTCGACAGGGAAGAGATCAAGAGACC.

This clone was picked up many times. The read ends 3 residues early relative to the CDR3; the germline J gene fills the gap. The chain uses TRBV5-4 and TRBJ2-2, with unresolved D. CDR3 size: 14 residues. Germline V lookup: CDR1 SGHNT, CDR2 YYREEE (reference sequence). Trimming took 1 base from V and 1 from J, leaving 5 bases between them. CDR3 sequence: CASSLWQNTGELFF. The CDR3 bases that were read are TGTGCCAGCAGCTTGTGGCAGAACACCGGGGAG.

Ten or more counts support this clone. Read data end 3 residues before the CDR3 end; the end is taken from the germline J gene. V gene TRBV19 combines with J gene TRBJ2-1; 10 bases map to TRBD2. With V trimmed by 2 bases and J by 3 bases, 16 bases remained unmatched. CDR1 is LNHDA and CDR2 is SQIVND in the germline V gene (reference sequence). This CDR3 region has 20 residues. The CDR3: CASSILYGGRLAGRYNEQFF. The sequenced CDR3 bases are TGTGCCAGTAGTATATTGTACGGGGGTAGACTAGCGGGTCGCTACAATGAG.

This clone was recorded many times. The read comes to an end 3 residues before the CDR3 does, leaving the germline J gene to fill in the end. The V call is TRBV30, the J call TRBJ1-5, with a possible D match to TRBD1 (5 bases). The CDR3 consists of 15 residues. Trimming removed 2 bases at V and 4 bases at J, with 15 bases between. Germline V gene lookup returns CDR1 GTSNPN and CDR2 SVGIG (reference sequence). The CDR3 DNA, read in part, is TGTGCCTGGAGTTTTGGACACATCGAAAATCAGCCC. Its protein is CAWSFGHIENQP. The entire CDR3 protein is CAWSFGHIENQPQHF.

This clone was counted many times. The read terminates 3 residues ahead of where the CDR3 ends, so the germline J gene completes it. The rearrangement joins TRBV7-6 to TRBJ2-1; 10 bases map to TRBD1. CDR3 length: 17 amino acids. Germline V gene lookup returns CDR1 SGHVS and CDR2 FNYEAQ. Losses at the gene ends were 5 bases for V and 6 bases for J; bases not matched to a gene: 13. Partial CDR3 DNA: TGTGCCAGCAGCCCATCCGGACAGGGGGGTTTAGGCAATGAG. Its translation: CASSPSGQGGLGNE. From start to end, the CDR3 is CASSPSGQGGLGNEQFF. Full variable domain (remainder filled in from reference TRBV7-6 and TRBJ2-1): GAGVSQSPRYKVTKRGQDVALRCDPISGHVSLYWYRQALGQGPEFLTYFNYEAQQDKSGLPNDRFSAERPEGSISTLTIQRTEQRDSAMYRCASSPSGQGGLGNEQFFGPGTRLTVL.

In this sample, this clone turned up many times. The read ends 3 residues early relative to the CDR3; the germline J gene fills the gap. The V call is TRBV6-1, the J call TRBJ2-3, with D perhaps matching TRBD2 (6 bases). This CDR3 has 15 amino acids. Trimming removed 1 base at V and 5 bases at J, with 13 bases between. From germline, CDR1 is MNHNS and CDR2 SASEGT. The part of the CDR3 DNA that was read is TGTGCCAGCAGTGAAGGGACAAGAGCGGGAGATACG. Protein: CASSEGTRAGDT. The CDR3, in full, reads CASSEGTRAGDTQYF.

Many counts were recorded for this clone. The read comes to an end 3 residues before the CDR3 does, leaving the germline J gene to fill in the end. The chain joins TRBV20-1 to TRBJ1-2, with TRBD1 matching over 7 bases. The germline V gene has CDR1 DFQATT and CDR2 SNEGSKA (reference sequence). V shed 6 bases and J 2 bases; nucleotides not matched to a gene: 6. This CDR3 region has 13 residues. The covered CDR3 bases are TGCAGTGCGGATGGGGGACAGAACTATGGC. Amino acids: CSADGGQNYG. The complete CDR3 reads CSADGGQNYGYTF.

This clone was seen many times. The read halts 3 residues ahead of the CDR3 end, with the missing end drawn from the germline J gene. J is TRBJ2-3 and V is TRBV2; the match to TRBD2 covers 7 bases. The germline V gene has CDR1 SNHLY and CDR2 FYNNEI. This CDR3 region has 15 residues. V shed 4 bases and J 3 bases; nucleotides not matched to a gene: 7. The part of the CDR3 DNA that was read is TGTGCCAGCAGTGTGAGGGGACTAAGTACAGATACG. This encodes CASSVRGLSTDT. The complete CDR3 protein is CASSVRGLSTDTQYF.

This clone has ten or more counts. Coverage ceases 3 residues before the CDR3 finishes, and the germline J gene fills in the end. The gene calls are TRBV20-1 and TRBJ1-2; tentatively, D is TRBD1 (6 bases). Trimming removed 1 base from V and 6 bases from J, with 12 bases in between. Germline V gene data show CDR1 as DFQATT and CDR2 as SNEGSKA (reference sequence). This CDR3 is 13 amino acids long. CDR3 sequence: CSARVEDRNGYTF. The sequenced CDR3 bases are TGCAGTGCTAGAGTAGAGGACAGAAATGGC.

This clone was seen ten or more times. The read is 3 residues too short to cover the CDR3 end, so that end is filled in from the germline J gene. The V and J genes are TRBV6-1 and TRBJ2-5; 11 bases agree with TRBD2. Germline V gene lookup returns CDR1 MNHNS and CDR2 SASEGT. V lost 3 bases to trimming and J lost 2 bases; unmatched junction nucleotides: 2. The CDR3 extends over 15 amino acids. Partial CDR3 DNA: TGTGCCAGCAGTGATGTAGCGGGAGGGCAAGAGACC. Protein product: CASSDVAGGQET. The entire CDR3 protein is CASSDVAGGQETQYF.

This clone was observed many times. The read falls 3 residues short of the CDR3 end, and the missing part is taken from the germline J gene. The chain has TRBV12-3 or TRBV12-4 and TRBJ2-3, with TRBD2 as a possible D gene (6 bases). V was trimmed by 7 bases and J by 0 bases, leaving 17 bases between them. There are 16 residues in the CDR3. CDR3 protein: CASTQNRDWSTDTQYF. Partial CDR3 DNA: TGTGCCAGCACCCAAAACCGGGACTGGAGCACAGATACG.

In this sample, this clone turned up many times. The sequence runs out 3 residues before the end of the CDR3; the remainder is reconstructed from the germline J gene. The chain employs TRBV15 and TRBJ1-5; D is undetermined. From germline, CDR1 is LNHNV and CDR2 YYDKDF (reference sequence). This CDR3 has 14 residues. Trimming took off 4 bases at V and 0 bases at J, with 7 bases between the two ends. The CDR3 reads CATSTDTSNQPQHF. The sequenced part of the CDR3 DNA is TGTGCCACCAGCACCGACACTAGCAATCAGCCC.

This clone occurred many times. Sequencing ends 3 residues short of the CDR3 end; the germline J gene provides the rest. This rearrangement joins TRBV20-1 to TRBJ1-2, with 9 bases aligning to TRBD1. J was trimmed by 6 bases and V by 5 bases; bases with no gene match: 10. From germline, CDR1 is DFQATT and CDR2 SNEGSKA (reference sequence). The CDR3 consists of 14 residues. Partial CDR3 DNA: TGCAGTGCTTGGACAGGGGCTCCGTCGGATGGC. Its protein is CSAWTGAPSDG. The CDR3 in full is CSAWTGAPSDGYTF.

This clone was counted at least ten times. The sequence runs out 3 residues before the end of the CDR3; the remainder is reconstructed from the germline J gene. The chain combines TRBV20-1 with TRBJ1-2, with TRBD1 identical over 9 bases. The V gene end was trimmed by 5 bases and the J gene end by 7 bases; junction bases not matched to a gene: 11. Germline CDR1 and CDR2: DFQATT and SNEGSKA (reference sequence). The CDR3 contains 14 residues. Incomplete CDR3 DNA: TGCAGTGCTGTTAATACAGGGGGCACGTTTGGC. Protein: CSAVNTGGTFG. The full-length CDR3 reads as CSAVNTGGTFGYTF.

Many counts were recorded for this clone. The read ends 3 residues early relative to the CDR3; the germline J gene fills the gap. The chain links TRBV24-1 to TRBJ2-5; maybe TRBD2 (6 bases). This CDR3 is 14 amino acids long. Germline-derived CDR1 and CDR2 are KGHDR and SFDVKD. With 3 bases removed from V and 2 bases from J, the gap between germline ends came to 9 bases. The CDR3 region is CATSDRGGQETQYF. CDR3 DNA, as far as it was read: TGTGCCACCAGTGATAGGGGAGGACAAGAGACC.